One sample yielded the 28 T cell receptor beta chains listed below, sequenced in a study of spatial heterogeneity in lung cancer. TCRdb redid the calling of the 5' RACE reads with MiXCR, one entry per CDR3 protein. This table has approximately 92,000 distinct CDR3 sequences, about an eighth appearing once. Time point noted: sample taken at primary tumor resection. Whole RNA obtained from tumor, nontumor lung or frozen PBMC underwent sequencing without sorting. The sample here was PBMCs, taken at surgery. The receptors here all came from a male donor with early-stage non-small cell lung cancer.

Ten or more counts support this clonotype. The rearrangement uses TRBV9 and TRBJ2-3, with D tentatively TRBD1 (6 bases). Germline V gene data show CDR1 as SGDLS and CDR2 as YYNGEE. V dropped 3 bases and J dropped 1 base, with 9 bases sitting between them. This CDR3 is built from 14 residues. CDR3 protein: CASSGPGGTDTQYF. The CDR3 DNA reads TGTGCCAGCAGCGGGCCAGGGGGCACAGATACGCAGTATTTT.

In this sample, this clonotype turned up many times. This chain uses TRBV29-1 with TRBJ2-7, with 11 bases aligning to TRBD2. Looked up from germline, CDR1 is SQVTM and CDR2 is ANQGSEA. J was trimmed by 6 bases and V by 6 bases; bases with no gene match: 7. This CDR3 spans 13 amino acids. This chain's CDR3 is CSVALAGAGEQYF. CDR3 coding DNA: TGCAGCGTCGCACTAGCGGGAGCTGGCGAGCAGTACTTC.

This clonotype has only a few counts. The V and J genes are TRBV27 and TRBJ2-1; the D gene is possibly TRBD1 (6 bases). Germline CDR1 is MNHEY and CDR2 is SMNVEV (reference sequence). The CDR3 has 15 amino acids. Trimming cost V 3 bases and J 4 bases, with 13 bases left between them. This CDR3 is CASSFDSQGYNEQFF. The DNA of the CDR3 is TGTGCCAGCAGTTTTGACTCCCAGGGGTACAATGAGCAGTTCTTC.

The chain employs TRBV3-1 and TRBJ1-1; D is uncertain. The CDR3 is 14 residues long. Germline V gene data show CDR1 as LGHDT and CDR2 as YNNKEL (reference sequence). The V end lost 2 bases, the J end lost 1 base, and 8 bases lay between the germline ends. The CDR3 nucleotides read TGTGCCAGCAGCCAAATTACGGAGAACACTGAAGCTTTCTTT. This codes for CASSQITENTEAFF.

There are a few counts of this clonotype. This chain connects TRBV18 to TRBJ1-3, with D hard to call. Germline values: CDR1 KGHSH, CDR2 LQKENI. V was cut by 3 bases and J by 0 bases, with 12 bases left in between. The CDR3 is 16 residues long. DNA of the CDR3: TGTGCCAGCTCACCTGATCGGTGGGGCTCTGGAAACACCATATATTTT. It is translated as CASSPDRWGSGNTIYF.

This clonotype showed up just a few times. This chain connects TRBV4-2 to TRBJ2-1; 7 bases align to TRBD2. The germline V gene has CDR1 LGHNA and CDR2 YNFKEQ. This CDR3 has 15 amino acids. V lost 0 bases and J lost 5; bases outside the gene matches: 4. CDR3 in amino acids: CASSQDIAGDNEQFF. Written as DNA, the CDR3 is TGTGCCAGCAGCCAAGATATTGCGGGAGACAATGAGCAGTTCTTC.

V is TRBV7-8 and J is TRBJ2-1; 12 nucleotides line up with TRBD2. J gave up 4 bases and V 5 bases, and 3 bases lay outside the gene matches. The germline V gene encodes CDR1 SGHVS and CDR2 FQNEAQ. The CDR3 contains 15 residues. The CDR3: CASSETSGGYNEQFF. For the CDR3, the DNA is TGTGCCAGCAGCGAGACTAGCGGGGGATACAATGAGCAGTTCTTC.

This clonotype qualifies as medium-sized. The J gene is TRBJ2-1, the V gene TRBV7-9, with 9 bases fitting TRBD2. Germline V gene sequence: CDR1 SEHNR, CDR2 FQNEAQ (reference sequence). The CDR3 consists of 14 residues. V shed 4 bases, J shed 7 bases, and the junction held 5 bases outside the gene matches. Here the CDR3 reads CASSSSGTGNEQFF. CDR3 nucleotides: TGTGCCAGCAGCTCTAGCGGGACTGGTAATGAGCAGTTCTTC.

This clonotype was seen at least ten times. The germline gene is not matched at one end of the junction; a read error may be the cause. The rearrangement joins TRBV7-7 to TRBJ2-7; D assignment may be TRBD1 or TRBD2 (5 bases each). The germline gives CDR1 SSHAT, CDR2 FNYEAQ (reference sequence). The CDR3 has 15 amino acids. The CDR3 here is CASSFRDLTVYEQYF. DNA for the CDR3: TGTGCTAGCAGCTTCCGGGACCTCACCGTCTACGAGCAGTACTTC.

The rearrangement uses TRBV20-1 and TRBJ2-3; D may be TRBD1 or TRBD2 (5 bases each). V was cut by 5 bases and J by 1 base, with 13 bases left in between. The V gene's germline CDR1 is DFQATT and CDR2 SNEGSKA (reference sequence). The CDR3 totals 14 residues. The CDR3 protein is CSAEGMSGTDTQYF. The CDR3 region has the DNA TGCAGTGCTGAGGGGATGAGTGGCACAGATACGCAGTATTTT.

CDR3 region: CASSYGEPTGELFF. CDR3 sequence (DNA): TGTGCCAGCAGTTACGGGGAACCCACCGGGGAGCTGTTTTTT. The chain couples TRBV6-6 to TRBJ2-2; D unresolved. Germline lookup yields CDR1 MNHNY and CDR2 SVGAGI (reference sequence). V was shortened by 2 bases and J by 4 bases, with 8 bases between the two germline ends. The CDR3 contains 14 residues.

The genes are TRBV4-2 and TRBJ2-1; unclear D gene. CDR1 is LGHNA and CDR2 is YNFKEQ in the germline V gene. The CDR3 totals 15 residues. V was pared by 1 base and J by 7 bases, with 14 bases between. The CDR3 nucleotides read TGTGCCAGCAGCCAAGTTGGCGGTGATTTAAATGAGCAGTTCTTC. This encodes CASSQVGGDLNEQFF.

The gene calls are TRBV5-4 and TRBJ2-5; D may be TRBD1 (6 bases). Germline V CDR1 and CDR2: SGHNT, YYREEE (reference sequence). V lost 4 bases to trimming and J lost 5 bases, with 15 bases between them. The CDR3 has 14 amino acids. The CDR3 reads CASSLGTSAETQYF. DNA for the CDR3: TGTGCCAGCAGCCTGGGGACATCGGCGGAGACCCAGTACTTC.

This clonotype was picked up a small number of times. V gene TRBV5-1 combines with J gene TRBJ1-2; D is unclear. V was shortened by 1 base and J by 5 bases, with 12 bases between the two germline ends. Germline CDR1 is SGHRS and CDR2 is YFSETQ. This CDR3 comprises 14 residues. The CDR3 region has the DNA TGCGCCAGCAGCTTGTCGACCAATCCGTATGGCTACACCTTC. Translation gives CASSLSTNPYGYTF.

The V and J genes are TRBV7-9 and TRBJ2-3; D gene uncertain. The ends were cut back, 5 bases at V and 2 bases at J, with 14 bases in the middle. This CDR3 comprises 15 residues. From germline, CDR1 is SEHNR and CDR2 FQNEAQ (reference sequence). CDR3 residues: CASSRVASNTDTQYF. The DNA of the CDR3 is TGTGCCAGCAGCCGAGTGGCTTCTAACACAGATACGCAGTATTTT.

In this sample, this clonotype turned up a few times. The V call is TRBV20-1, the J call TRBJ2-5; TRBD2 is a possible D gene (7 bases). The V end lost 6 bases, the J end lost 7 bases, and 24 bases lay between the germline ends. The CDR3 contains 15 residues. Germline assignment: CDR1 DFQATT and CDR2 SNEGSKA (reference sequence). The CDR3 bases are TGCAGTGCCCCTAAGGAATGGGGGGGCCAGGGGACCCAGTACTTC. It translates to CSAPKEWGGQGTQYF.

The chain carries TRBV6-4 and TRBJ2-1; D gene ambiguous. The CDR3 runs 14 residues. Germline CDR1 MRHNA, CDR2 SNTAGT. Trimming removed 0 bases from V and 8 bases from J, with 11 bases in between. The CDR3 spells CASSDSRRSDEQFF. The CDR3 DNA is TGTGCCAGCAGTGACTCGAGACGCTCAGATGAGCAGTTCTTC.

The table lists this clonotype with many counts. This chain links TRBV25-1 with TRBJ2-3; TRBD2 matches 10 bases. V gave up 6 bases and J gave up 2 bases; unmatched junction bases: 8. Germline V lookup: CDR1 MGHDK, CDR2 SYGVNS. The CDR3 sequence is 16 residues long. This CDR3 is CASSPLSGRFTDTQYF. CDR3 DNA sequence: TGTGCCAGCAGCCCCCTTAGCGGGAGGTTCACAGATACGCAGTATTTT.

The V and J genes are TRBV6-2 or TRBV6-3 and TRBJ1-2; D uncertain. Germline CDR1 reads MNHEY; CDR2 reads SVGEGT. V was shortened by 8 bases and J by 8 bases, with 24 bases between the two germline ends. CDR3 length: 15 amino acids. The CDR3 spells CASASVAGGREGYTF. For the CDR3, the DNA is TGTGCCAGCGCTTCAGTCGCCGGAGGTAGGGAAGGCTACACCTTC.

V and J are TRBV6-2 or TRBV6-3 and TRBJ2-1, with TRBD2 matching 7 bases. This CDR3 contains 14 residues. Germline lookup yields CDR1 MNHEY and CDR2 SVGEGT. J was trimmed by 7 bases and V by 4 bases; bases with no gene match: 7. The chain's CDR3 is CASSSTGAGNEQFF. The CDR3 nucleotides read TGTGCCAGCAGTTCCACGGGAGCGGGGAATGAGCAGTTCTTC.

CDR3 sequence reads: CASSQVRNSPLHF. The CDR3 DNA reads as TGTGCCAGCAGCCAAGTACGAAATTCACCCCTCCACTTT. V and J are TRBV3-1 and TRBJ1-6; no reliable D call. The CDR3 consists of 13 residues. V was shortened by 1 base and J by 7 bases, with 5 bases between the two germline ends. In germline, CDR1 is LGHDT, CDR2 YNNKEL (reference sequence).

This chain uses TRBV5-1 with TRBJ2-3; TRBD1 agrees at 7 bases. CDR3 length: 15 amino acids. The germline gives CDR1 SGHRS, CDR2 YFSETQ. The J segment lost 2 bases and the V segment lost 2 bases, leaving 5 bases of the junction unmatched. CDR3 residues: CASSLDRVPTDTQYF. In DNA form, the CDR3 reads TGCGCCAGCAGCTTAGACAGGGTCCCCACAGATACGCAGTATTTT.

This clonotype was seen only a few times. The CDR3 protein is CASSFLTGDFNNEKLFF. The CDR3 DNA sequence: TGTGCCAGCAGCTTCTTGACAGGGGATTTTAATAATGAAAAACTGTTTTTT. The chain couples TRBV28 to TRBJ1-4; 8 nucleotides align to TRBD1. Looked up from germline, CDR1 is MDHEN and CDR2 is SYDVKM. V dropped 6 bases and J dropped 4; count of bases not matched to a gene: 13. CDR3 length equals 17 residues. The whole variable domain, filled in from reference TRBV28 and TRBJ1-4, reads DVKVTQSSRYLVKRTGEKVFLECVQDMDHENMFWYRQDPGLGLRLIYFSYDVKMKEKGDIPEGYSVSREKKERFSLILESASTNQTSMYLCASSFLTGDFNNEKLFFGSGTQLSVL.

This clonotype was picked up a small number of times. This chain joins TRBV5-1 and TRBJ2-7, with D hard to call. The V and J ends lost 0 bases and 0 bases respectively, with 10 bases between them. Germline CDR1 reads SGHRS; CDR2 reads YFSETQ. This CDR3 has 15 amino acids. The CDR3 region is CASSLGGGSSYEQYF. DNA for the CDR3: TGCGCCAGCAGCTTGGGCGGTGGTAGCTCCTACGAGCAGTACTTC.

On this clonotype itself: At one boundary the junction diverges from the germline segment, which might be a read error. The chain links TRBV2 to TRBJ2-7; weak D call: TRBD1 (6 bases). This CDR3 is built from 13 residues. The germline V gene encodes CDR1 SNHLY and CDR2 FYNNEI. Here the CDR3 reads CVSSRQDGYEQYF. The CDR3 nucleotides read TGTGTCAGCAGCCGACAGGACGGGTACGAGCAGTACTTC.

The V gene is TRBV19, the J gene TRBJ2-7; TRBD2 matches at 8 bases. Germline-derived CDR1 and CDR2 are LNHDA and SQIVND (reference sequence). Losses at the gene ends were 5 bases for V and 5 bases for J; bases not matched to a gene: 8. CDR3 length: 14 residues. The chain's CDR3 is CASSLTSVLDEQYF. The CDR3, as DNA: TGTGCCAGTAGTCTGACTAGCGTGCTGGACGAGCAGTACTTC.

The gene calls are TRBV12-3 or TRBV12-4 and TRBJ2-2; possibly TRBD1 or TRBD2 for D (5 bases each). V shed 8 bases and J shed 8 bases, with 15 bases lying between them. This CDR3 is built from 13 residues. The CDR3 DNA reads TGTGCCAGCGAGATGGGACCCTGGGGGGAGCTGTTTTTT. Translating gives CASEMGPWGELFF.

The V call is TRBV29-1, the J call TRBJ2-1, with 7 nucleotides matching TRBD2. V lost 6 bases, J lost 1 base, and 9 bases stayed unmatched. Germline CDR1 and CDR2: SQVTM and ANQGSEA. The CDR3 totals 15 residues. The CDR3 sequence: CSVDTLAVSYNEQFF. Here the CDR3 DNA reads TGCAGCGTAGACACCCTAGCGGTTTCCTACAATGAGCAGTTCTTC.